This TCR beta chain stems from a study of low-dose radiotherapy and immunotherapy resistance in tumors. Study as a whole: Every six weeks patients received intravenous ipilimumab 1 mg/kg, and every two weeks they received intravenous nivolumab 240 mg. Every two weeks, cyclophosphamide 200 mg/m2 was infused one day before radiation plus immunotherapy.

This clonotype was seen repeatedly, ten times or more. Time point described: after trial treatment. Specified treatment: LDRT plus nivolumab, ipilimumab, low-dose cyclophosphamide and aspirin (RACIN trial). Along with nivolumab and ipilimumab, donors received aspirin, low-dose cyclophosphamide and low-dose radiotherapy. The V and J ends lost 2 bases and 9 bases respectively, with 19 bases between them. CDR1 is SEHNR, CDR2 FQNEAQ, per germline (reference sequence). This CDR3 region has 15 residues. Primers targeting TRAV and TRBV primed first-strand cDNA, covering alpha and beta chains. TCRs underwent roughly 19 PCR cycles of amplification with a constant-region primer and V-primer adapter. TCRdb fed the reads into MiXCR, producing one record per CDR3 protein. The sample lists tens of thousands of distinct CDR3 sequences; approximately 22% were seen once.

The rearrangement links TRBV7-9 to TRBJ2-5; D not certain. This TCR was recovered from a female donor with ovarian cancer. Sequencing used PBMCs, obtained after low-dose radiotherapy plus immunotherapy. The CDR3 protein is CASSLYETAKLAQYF. The CDR3 DNA reads TGTGCCAGCAGCTTATATGAAACAGCAAAATTGGCCCAGTACTTC.